The clone carrying this TCR beta chain was counted a few times. Its target is unknown. As every portion of the isolated RNA was reverse transcribed, the sequencing read expressed TCRB transcripts. Profiled with immunoSEQ multiplex PCR; TCRdb holds only in-frame clones, not every one. The table includes fewer than 300,000 clones, around 20% detected once. The data are from a study of beta chain features in type 1 diabetes. General study points: People with Type 1 diabetes carried modestly yet significantly shorter TCRB CDR3s in all four CD4+ subsets.

The sample was naive CD4+ T cells from blood. This clonotype was obtained from a woman aged 40 to 50 with type 1 diabetes.

The CDR3 region is CASSLQGTDYGYTF. CDR3 in DNA: TGCGCCAGCAGCCTCCAGGGGACCGACTATGGCTACACCTTC. The chain couples TRBV5-1 to TRBJ1-2; D may be TRBD1 (6 bases). Trimming pared 4 bases from V and 3 bases from J, leaving 13 bases between. The CDR3 length is 14 residues. In germline, CDR1 is SGHRS, CDR2 YFSETQ.